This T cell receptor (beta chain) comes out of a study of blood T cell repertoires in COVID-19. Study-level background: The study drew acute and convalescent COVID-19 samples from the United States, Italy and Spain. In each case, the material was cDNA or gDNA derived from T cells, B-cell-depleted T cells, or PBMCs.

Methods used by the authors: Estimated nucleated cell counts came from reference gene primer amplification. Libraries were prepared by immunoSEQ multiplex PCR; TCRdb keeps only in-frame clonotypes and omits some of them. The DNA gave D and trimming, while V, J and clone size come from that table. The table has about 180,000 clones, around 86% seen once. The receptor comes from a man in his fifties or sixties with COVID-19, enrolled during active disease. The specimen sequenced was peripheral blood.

The CDR3 sequence is CASSSTGTENTGELFF. For the CDR3, the DNA is TGTGCCAGCAGCTCTACTGGGACAGAGAACACCGGGGAGCTGTTTTTT. This chain joins TRBV9 and TRBJ2-2; TRBD1 matches at 7 bases. Germline V lookup: CDR1 SGDLS, CDR2 YYNGEE. The CDR3 covers 16 residues. The ends lost 4 bases at V and 1 base at J; junction bases unmatched: 7.